This entry lists 21 T cell receptor beta chains sequenced from one sample in a study of preoperative IRX-2 immunotherapy in early breast cancer. Noted treatment: preoperative locoregional IRX-2 cytokine immunotherapy. Some clones are missing from TCRdb's copy, which holds only in-frame ones; the method was immunoSEQ multiplex PCR. This sample has roughly 43,000 clones, with over 85% found just once. The sequenced sample was tumor tissue, obtained after IRX-2 immunotherapy. The receptors originated from a human donor with breast cancer.

The rearrangement links TRBV10-3 to TRBJ2-7; 8 positions match TRBD1. Germline CDR1 reads ENHRY; CDR2 reads SYGVKD. The V segment lost 0 bases and the J segment 4 bases; nucleotides outside the gene matches: 2. This CDR3 has 14 amino acids. CDR3 coding DNA: TGTGCCATCAGTGAGTCACGACAGGGGTACGAGCAGTACTTC. This sequence encodes CAISESRQGYEQYF.

The chain employs TRBV7-6 and TRBJ1-1; D gene uncertain. Germline V lookup: CDR1 SGHVS, CDR2 FNYEAQ. Trimming removed 2 bases from V and 3 bases from J, with 10 bases in between. The CDR3 loop spans 14 amino acids. CDR3 in amino acids: CASSLKGGDTEAFF. The CDR3 nucleotides are TGTGCCAGCAGCTTAAAGGGAGGCGACACTGAAGCTTTCTTT.

The chain combines TRBV5-1 with TRBJ1-1; the match to TRBD1 covers 12 bases. J gave up 2 bases and V 0 bases, and 8 bases lay outside the gene matches. The germline V gene has CDR1 SGHRS and CDR2 YFSETQ. This CDR3 is built from 18 residues. This CDR3 reads CASSLGGGTGGLNTEAFF. CDR3 DNA: TGCGCCAGCAGCTTGGGGGGAGGGACAGGGGGCTTAAACACTGAAGCTTTCTTT.

This sequence joins TRBV21-1 and TRBJ2-7; the D call TRBD1 from the table was never checked on the DNA. TRBV21-1 is reported as a pseudogene. This CDR3 is 13 amino acids long. The CDR3 sequence is CASPGTGTYEQYF. The CDR3 DNA sequence: TGTGCCAGCCCCGGGACAGGGACCTACGAGCAGTACTTC.

The CDR3 loop reads CASSLGGTGVGEQYF. DNA of the CDR3: TGTGCCAGCAGCTTAGGCGGGACAGGGGTTGGCGAGCAGTACTTC. The genes are TRBV7-8 and TRBJ2-7, with TRBD1 matching 10 bases. Per the germline V gene, CDR1 is SGHVS and CDR2 is FQNEAQ. The V and J ends lost 1 base and 6 bases, in that order; junction bases with no gene match: 6. CDR3 length equals 15 residues.

The chain joins TRBV4-3 to TRBJ2-7, with 8 bases matching TRBD2. The germline V gene encodes CDR1 LGHNA and CDR2 YSLEER. The CDR3 is 15 residues long. Germline trimming cut 4 bases from V and 4 bases from J; bases unmatched to any gene: 9. The chain's CDR3 is CASSRSTGRAYEQYF. The CDR3, as DNA: TGCGCCAGCAGCCGTTCAACCGGGAGGGCTTACGAGCAGTACTTC.

The chain links TRBV27 to TRBJ2-7, with D unclear. The V gene's germline CDR1 is MNHEY and CDR2 SMNVEV (reference sequence). The CDR3 runs 14 residues. Trimming left V 6 bases short and J 0 bases short, with 12 bases between. CDR3 sequence (DNA): TGTGCCAGCAGGCAGACGGCGTCCTCCTACGAGCAGTACTTC. The encoded protein is CASRQTASSYEQYF.

This rearrangement joins TRBV9 to TRBJ1-1; TRBD1 is a possible D gene (5 bases). The CDR3 runs 14 residues. V was cut by 4 bases and J by 1 base, with 11 bases left in between. Germline lookup yields CDR1 SGDLS and CDR2 YYNGEE. Written as DNA, the CDR3 is TGTGCCAGCAGCTCCGACGGGGGGAACACTGAAGCTTTCTTT. Its protein is CASSSDGGNTEAFF.

The rearrangement uses TRBV4-3 and TRBJ1-1; the D is unclear. From germline, CDR1 is LGHNA and CDR2 YSLEER. The CDR3 loop spans 15 amino acids. V lost 0 bases and J lost 1, with 9 bases in between. CDR3: CASSQDWRQNTEAFF. In DNA, the CDR3 is TGCGCCAGCAGCCAAGATTGGCGCCAGAACACTGAAGCTTTCTTT.

CDR3 residues: CASSLLRGGAGSDTQYF. DNA of the CDR3: TGTGCCAGCAGCTTATTGCGCGGGGGGGCAGGGTCCGATACGCAGTATTTT. The genes are TRBV7-9 and TRBJ2-3, with 9 positions matching TRBD2. The junction had 12 bases not matched to a gene; V was cut back by 2 bases and J by 6 bases. CDR1 SEHNR and CDR2 FQNEAQ come from the germline V gene (reference sequence). CDR3 length: 17 residues.

J is TRBJ2-1 and V is TRBV27, with 7 nucleotides matching TRBD1. This CDR3 region has 14 residues. Looked up from germline, CDR1 is MNHEY and CDR2 is SMNVEV (reference sequence). With 2 bases clipped from V and 4 bases from J, the junction kept 2 bases outside the gene matches. The CDR3 DNA reads as TGTGCCAGCAGTTTACAGGGGGTTTACAATGAGCAGTTCTTC. This gives the protein CASSLQGVYNEQFF.

The chain's CDR3 is CASSLHTGGQEVTQYF. The DNA of the CDR3 is TGTGCCAGCAGCTTGCACACAGGGGGGCAAGAGGTGACCCAGTACTTC. This sequence joins TRBV11-2 and TRBJ2-5; 8 nucleotides agree with TRBD1. V lost 3 bases to trimming and J lost 7 bases; unmatched junction nucleotides: 13. The CDR3 is made up of 16 amino acids. Per germline, CDR1 SGHAT and CDR2 FQNNGV.

CDR3 bases: TGCGCCAGCAGCTGGGGGCTAGCGGGGGGTTTCTACGAGCAGTACTTC. Its protein is CASSWGLAGGFYEQYF. The chain couples TRBV4-1 to TRBJ2-7, with 11 positions matching TRBD2. The CDR3 consists of 16 residues. CDR1 is MGHRA and CDR2 is YSYEKL in the germline V gene. V gave up 5 bases and J gave up 3 bases; unmatched junction bases: 9.

The rearrangement joins TRBV5-1 to TRBJ2-7; TRBD1 might be the D (5 bases). V lost 1 base and J lost 3, with 8 bases in between. This CDR3 comprises 13 residues. CDR1 is SGHRS, CDR2 YFSETQ, per germline. The CDR3 reads CASSLMTVYEQYF. CDR3 coding DNA: TGCGCCAGCAGCTTGATGACAGTCTACGAGCAGTACTTC.

V gene TRBV28 combines with J gene TRBJ2-2; a possible D gene is TRBD1 (5 bases). The CDR3 spans 15 residues. V was clipped by 6 bases and J by 3 bases, with 14 bases between them. Germline loops: CDR1 MDHEN, CDR2 SYDVKM. This chain's CDR3 is CASSNYGQDTGELFF. The CDR3 DNA reads TGTGCCAGCAGCAACTATGGACAAGACACCGGGGAGCTGTTTTTT.

The genes are TRBV27 and TRBJ1-1; the D is unclear. Trimming removed 2 bases from V and 7 bases from J, with 11 bases in between. CDR1 is MNHEY and CDR2 is SMNVEV in the germline V gene (reference sequence). CDR3 length: 13 residues. CDR3 protein: CASSLGLRGEAFF. The CDR3 DNA is TGTGCCAGCAGTTTAGGTCTACGGGGTGAAGCTTTCTTT.

The rearrangement links TRBV5-4 to TRBJ2-2; D possibly uses TRBD1 or TRBD2 (5 bases each). Germline V gives CDR1 SGHNT, CDR2 YYREEE (reference sequence). Trimming took 4 bases from V and 6 from J, leaving 22 bases between them. The CDR3 loop spans 17 amino acids. The CDR3 bases are TGTGCCAGCAGCCCAGGAGTACAGGCGCGGGCCGCCGGGGAGCTGTTTTTT. Translated, it gives CASSPGVQARAAGELFF.

The gene calls are TRBV7-9 and TRBJ1-1; D gene ambiguous. The V end was cut by 1 base, the J end by 8 bases, with 5 bases between. The CDR3 consists of 11 residues. Germline V gene data show CDR1 as SEHNR and CDR2 as FQNEAQ (reference sequence). CDR3 sequence reads: CASSLVREAFF. The DNA for the CDR3 is TGTGCCAGCAGCTTAGTTCGCGAAGCTTTCTTT.

This chain uses TRBV7-3 with TRBJ2-1, with 10 bases aligning to TRBD2. V lost 8 bases to trimming and J lost 5 bases; unmatched junction nucleotides: 12. The V gene's germline CDR1 is SGHTA and CDR2 FQGTGA. The CDR3 spans 16 residues. CDR3 DNA: TGTGCCAGCGCCCGGTTAGAGGGACTAGCGAACAATGAGCAGTTCTTC. Its protein is CASARLEGLANNEQFF.

This clone turned up a few times. V is TRBV7-3 and J is TRBJ1-1; D is ambiguous. Trimming removed 3 bases at V and 1 base at J, with 6 bases between. Germline assignment: CDR1 SGHTA and CDR2 FQGTGA. The CDR3 contains 13 residues. The CDR3: CASSFLRNTEAFF. The CDR3 DNA reads as TGTGCCAGCAGCTTCTTGAGGAACACTGAAGCTTTCTTT.

Regarding this clone: The CDR3 does not close with the conserved phenylalanine or tryptophan, likely indicating a read error. The DNA is left out, because the CDR3 cannot be placed on it with certainty; the CDR3 is given as TCRdb lists it. The J gene is TRBJ2-3, the V gene TRBV11-3; TRBD2 is the table's D call, not checked against the DNA. Ends included, the CDR3 has 8 residues. Germline V lookup: CDR1 SGHNT, CDR2 YENEEA. The CDR3 is CASSFGGS.